The 4 T cell receptor beta chains below were found in one sample sequenced in a study of T cells in Graves' hyperthyroidism and ophthalmopathy. Amplified TCR beta CDR3 regions derived from RNA transcripts. The TCR CDR3 was amplified in a first-round RT-PCR using the HTBI primer set. Each CDR3 protein is one row after TCRdb ran MiXCR on the multiplex PCR reads. The repertoire holds a few hundred thousand distinct CDR3 sequences, around 15% seen once, with approximately 60% in the top ten. The material sequenced was blood. The receptors here all came from a woman in her sixties or seventies with Graves' ophthalmopathy.

This clonotype was picked up many times. The chain employs TRBV7-2 and TRBJ1-5; D is ambiguous. Germline V gene lookup returns CDR1 SGHTA and CDR2 FQGNSA. The V end was cut by 2 bases, the J end by 7 bases, with 9 bases between. The CDR3 has 13 amino acids. As DNA, the CDR3 is TGTGCCAGCAGCTTAAATGGAGGACAGCCCCAGCATTTT. Protein sequence: CASSLNGGQPQHF.

In this sample, this clonotype turned up many times. This chain uses TRBV5-1 with TRBJ1-1; TRBD1 might be the D (5 bases). V lost 3 bases to trimming and J lost 0 bases, with 6 bases between them. The CDR3 has 13 amino acids. CDR1 SGHRS and CDR2 YFSETQ come from the germline V gene. The DNA of the CDR3 is TGCGCCAGCAGCTGGACACTGAACACTGAAGCTTTCTTT. It translates to CASSWTLNTEAFF.

This clonotype was observed many times. The chain joins TRBV20-1 to TRBJ2-2; 12 bases map to TRBD2. The CDR3 has 18 amino acids. The V segment lost 0 bases and the J segment 0 bases; nucleotides outside the gene matches: 5. The germline CDR1 and CDR2 sequences are DFQATT and SNEGSKA (reference sequence). The CDR3 loop reads CSARDGLAGYTNTGELFF. In DNA, the CDR3 is TGCAGTGCTAGAGATGGACTAGCGGGATATACGAACACCGGGGAGCTGTTTTTT.

This clonotype occurred many times. The V and J genes are TRBV27 and TRBJ1-1; weak D call: TRBD1 (6 bases). The CDR3 sequence is 15 residues long. The germline gives CDR1 MNHEY, CDR2 SMNVEV (reference sequence). V was cut by 5 bases and J by 3 bases, with 16 bases left in between. CDR3 amino acids: CASSPSRQAYTEAFF. The CDR3 nucleotides read TGTGCCAGCAGTCCCTCAAGACAGGCCTACACTGAAGCTTTCTTT.